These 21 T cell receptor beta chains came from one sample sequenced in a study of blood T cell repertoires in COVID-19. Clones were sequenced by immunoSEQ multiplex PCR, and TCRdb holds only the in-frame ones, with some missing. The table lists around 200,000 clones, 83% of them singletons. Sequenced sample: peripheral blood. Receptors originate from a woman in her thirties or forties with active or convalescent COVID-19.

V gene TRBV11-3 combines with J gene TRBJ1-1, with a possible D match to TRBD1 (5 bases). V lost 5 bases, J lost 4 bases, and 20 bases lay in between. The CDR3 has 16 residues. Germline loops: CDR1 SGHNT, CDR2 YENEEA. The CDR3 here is CASSVIQRSGGTEAFF. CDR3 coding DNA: TGTGCCAGCAGCGTCATACAGCGGTCCGGGGGCACTGAAGCTTTCTTT.

CDR3 bases: TGTGCCAGCAGTCTCCATGGGACAGGGTCCTACGAGCAGTACTTC. Translation: CASSLHGTGSYEQYF. The chain is built from TRBV28 and TRBJ2-7; 9 nucleotides align to TRBD1. From germline, CDR1 is MDHEN and CDR2 SYDVKM. The CDR3 sequence is 15 residues long. V shed 5 bases, J shed 1 base, and the junction held 6 bases outside the gene matches.

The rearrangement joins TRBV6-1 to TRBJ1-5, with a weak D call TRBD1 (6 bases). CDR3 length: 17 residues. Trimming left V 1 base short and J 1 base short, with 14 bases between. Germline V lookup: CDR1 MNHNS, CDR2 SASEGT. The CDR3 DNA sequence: TGTGCCAGCAGTGAAGAAGGGGGTTTGGCGAGCAATCAGCCCCAGCATTTT. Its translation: CASSEEGGLASNQPQHF.

The CDR3 nucleotides read TGTGCCAGCAGGGTGGGACACATGAACACTGAAGCTTTCTTT. Protein: CASRVGHMNTEAFF. The chain is built from TRBV2 and TRBJ1-1; D may be TRBD1 (6 bases). Germline loops: CDR1 SNHLY, CDR2 FYNNEI. The CDR3 is made up of 14 amino acids. V lost 6 bases, J lost 0 bases, and 11 bases lay in between.

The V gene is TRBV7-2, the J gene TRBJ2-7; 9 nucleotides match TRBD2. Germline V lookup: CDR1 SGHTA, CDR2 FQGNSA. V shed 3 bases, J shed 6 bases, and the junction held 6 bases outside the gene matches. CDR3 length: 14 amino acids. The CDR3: CASSLAAGGSEQYF. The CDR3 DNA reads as TGTGCCAGCAGCTTGGCAGCGGGAGGTTCCGAGCAGTACTTC.

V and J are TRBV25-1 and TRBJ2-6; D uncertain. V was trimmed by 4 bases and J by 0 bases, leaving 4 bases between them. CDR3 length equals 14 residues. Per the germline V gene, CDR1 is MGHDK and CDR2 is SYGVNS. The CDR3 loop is CASSVSSGANVLTF. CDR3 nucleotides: TGTGCCAGCAGTGTTAGCTCTGGGGCCAACGTCCTGACTTTC.

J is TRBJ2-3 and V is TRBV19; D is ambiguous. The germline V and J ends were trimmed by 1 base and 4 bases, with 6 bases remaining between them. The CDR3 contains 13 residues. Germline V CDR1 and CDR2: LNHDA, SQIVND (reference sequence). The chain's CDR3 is CASSIAAADTQYF. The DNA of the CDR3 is TGTGCCAGTAGTATAGCTGCGGCAGATACGCAGTATTTT.

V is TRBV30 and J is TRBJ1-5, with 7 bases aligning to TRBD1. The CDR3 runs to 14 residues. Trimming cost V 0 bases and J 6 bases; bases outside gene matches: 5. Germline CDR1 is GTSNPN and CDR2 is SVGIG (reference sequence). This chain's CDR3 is CAWSVQGPGQPQHF. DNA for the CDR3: TGTGCCTGGAGTGTACAGGGGCCAGGTCAGCCCCAGCATTTT.

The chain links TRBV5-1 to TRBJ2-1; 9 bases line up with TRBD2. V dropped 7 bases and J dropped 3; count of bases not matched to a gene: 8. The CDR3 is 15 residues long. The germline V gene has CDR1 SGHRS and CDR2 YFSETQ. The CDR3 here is CASRPGLASYNEQFF. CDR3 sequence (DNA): TGCGCCAGCCGACCGGGACTAGCTAGCTACAATGAGCAGTTCTTC. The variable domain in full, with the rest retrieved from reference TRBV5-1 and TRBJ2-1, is KAGVTQTPRYLIKTRGQQVTLSCSPISGHRSVSWYQQTPGQGLQFLFEYFSETQRNKGNFPGRFSGRQFSNSRSEMNVSTLELGDSALYLCASRPGLASYNEQFFGPGTRLTVL.

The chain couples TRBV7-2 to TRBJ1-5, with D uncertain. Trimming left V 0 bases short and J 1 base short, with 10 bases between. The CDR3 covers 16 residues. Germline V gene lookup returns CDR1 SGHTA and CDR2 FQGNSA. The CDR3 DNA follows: TGTGCCAGCAGCTTAGCGTTTAGCAAAAGCAATCAGCCCCAGCATTTT. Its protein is CASSLAFSKSNQPQHF.

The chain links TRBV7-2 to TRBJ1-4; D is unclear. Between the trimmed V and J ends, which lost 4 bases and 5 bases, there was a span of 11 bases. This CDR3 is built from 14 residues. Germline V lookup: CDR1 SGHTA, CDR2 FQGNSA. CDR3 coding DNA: TGTGCCAGCAGCTCAAGGGAGGCGAATGAAAAACTGTTTTTT. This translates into CASSSREANEKLFF.

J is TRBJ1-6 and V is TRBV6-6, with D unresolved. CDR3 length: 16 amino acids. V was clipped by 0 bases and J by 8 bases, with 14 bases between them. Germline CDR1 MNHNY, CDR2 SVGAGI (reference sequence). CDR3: CASSYSGPDEHSPLHF. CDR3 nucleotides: TGTGCCAGCAGTTACTCGGGCCCCGATGAGCATTCACCCCTCCACTTT.

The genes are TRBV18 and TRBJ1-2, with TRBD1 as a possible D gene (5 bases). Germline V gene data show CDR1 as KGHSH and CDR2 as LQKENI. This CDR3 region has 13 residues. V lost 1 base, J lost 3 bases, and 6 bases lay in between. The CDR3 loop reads CASSPQQDYGYTF. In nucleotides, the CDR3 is TGTGCCAGCTCACCACAACAGGACTATGGCTACACCTTC.

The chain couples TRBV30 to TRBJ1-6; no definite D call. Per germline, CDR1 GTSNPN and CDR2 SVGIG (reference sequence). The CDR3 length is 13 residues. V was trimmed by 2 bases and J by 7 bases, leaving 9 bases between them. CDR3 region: CAWSREENSPLHF. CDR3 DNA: TGTGCCTGGAGTCGCGAGGAGAATTCACCCCTCCACTTT.

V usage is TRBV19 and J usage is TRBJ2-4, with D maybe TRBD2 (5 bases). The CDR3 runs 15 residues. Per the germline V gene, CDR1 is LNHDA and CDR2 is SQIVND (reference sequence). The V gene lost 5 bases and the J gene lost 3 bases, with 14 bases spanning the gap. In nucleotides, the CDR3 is TGTGCCAGTAGTCCGAGGGAGCCCCTCAAAAACATTCAGTACTTC. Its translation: CASSPREPLKNIQYF. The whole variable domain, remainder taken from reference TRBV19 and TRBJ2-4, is DGGITQSPKYLFRKEGQNVTLSCEQNLNHDAMYWYRQDPGQGLRLIYYSQIVNDFQKGDIAEGYSVSREKKESFPLTVTSAQKNPTAFYLCASSPREPLKNIQYFGAGTRLSVL.

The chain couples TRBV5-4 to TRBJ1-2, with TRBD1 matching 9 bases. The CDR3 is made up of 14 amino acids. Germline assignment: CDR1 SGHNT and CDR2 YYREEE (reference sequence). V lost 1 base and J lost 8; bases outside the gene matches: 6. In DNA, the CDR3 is TGTGCCAGCAGCTTGTGGGACAGGGCTGACGGCTACACCTTC. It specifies CASSLWDRADGYTF.

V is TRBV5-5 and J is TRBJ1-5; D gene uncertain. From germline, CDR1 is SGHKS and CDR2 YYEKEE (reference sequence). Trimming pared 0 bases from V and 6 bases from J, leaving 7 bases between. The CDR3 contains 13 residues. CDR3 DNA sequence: TGTGCCAGCAGCTTGGGTAGCGGTCAGCCCCAGCATTTT. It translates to CASSLGSGQPQHF.

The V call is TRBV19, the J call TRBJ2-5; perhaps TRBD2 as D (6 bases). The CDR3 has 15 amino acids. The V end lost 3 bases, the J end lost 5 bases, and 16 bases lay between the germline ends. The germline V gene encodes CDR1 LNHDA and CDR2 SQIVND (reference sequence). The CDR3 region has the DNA TGTGCCAGTAGTATCACGGCAGGGACTGGGGAGACCCAGTACTTC. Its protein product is CASSITAGTGETQYF. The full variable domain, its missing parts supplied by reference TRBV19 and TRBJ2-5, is DGGITQSPKYLFRKEGQNVTLSCEQNLNHDAMYWYRQDPGQGLRLIYYSQIVNDFQKGDIAEGYSVSREKKESFPLTVTSAQKNPTAFYLCASSITAGTGETQYFGPGTRLLVL.

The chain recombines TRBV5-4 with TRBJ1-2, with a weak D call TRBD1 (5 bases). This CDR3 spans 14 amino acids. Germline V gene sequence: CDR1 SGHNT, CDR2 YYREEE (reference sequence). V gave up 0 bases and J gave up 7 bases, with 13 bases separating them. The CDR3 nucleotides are TGTGCCAGCAGCTTGGATAGCAGGGAGGCTGGCTACACCTTC. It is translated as CASSLDSREAGYTF.

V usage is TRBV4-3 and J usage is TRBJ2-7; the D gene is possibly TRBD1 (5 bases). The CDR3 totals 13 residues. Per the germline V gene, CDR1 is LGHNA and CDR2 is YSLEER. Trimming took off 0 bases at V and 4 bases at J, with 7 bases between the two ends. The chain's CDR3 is CASSQERGYEQYF. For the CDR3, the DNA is TGCGCCAGCAGCCAAGAAAGGGGATACGAGCAGTACTTC.

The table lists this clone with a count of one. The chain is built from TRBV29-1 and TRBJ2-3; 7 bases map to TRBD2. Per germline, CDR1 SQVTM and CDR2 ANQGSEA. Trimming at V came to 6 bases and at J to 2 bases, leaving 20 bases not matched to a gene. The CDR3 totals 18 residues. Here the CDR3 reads CSVREGSGSVMNTDTQYF. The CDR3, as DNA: TGCAGCGTCCGAGAGGGTAGCGGGTCGGTGATGAACACAGATACGCAGTATTTT.